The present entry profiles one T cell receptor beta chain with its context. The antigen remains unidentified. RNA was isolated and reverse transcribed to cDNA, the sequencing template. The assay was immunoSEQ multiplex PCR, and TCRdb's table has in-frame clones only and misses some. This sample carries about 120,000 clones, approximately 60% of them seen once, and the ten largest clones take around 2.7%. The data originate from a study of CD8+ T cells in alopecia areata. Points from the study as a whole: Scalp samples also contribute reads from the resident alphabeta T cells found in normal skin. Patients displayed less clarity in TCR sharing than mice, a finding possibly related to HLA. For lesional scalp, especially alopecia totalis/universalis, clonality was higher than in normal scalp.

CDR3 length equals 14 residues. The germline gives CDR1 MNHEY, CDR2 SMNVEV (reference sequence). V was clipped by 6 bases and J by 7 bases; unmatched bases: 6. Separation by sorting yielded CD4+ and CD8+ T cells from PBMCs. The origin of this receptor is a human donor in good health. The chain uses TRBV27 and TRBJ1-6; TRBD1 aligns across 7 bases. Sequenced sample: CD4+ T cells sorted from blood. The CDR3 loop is CASSLQGINSPLHF. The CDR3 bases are TGTGCCAGCAGCCTACAGGGGATCAATTCACCCCTCCACTTT.